This section outlines one T cell receptor (beta chain) sequence together with its context. Its antigen is unknown. The data were obtained in a study of graft-versus-host responses after intestinal transplantation. Study results and limitations: Peak circulating GvH clone levels were associated with early post-transplant HvG declines.

Trimming pared 3 bases from V and 4 bases from J, leaving 18 bases between. The germline V gene has CDR1 MGHDK and CDR2 SYGVNS. The CDR3 has 16 amino acids. The repertoire was sequenced with immunoSEQ multiplex PCR; TCRdb's copy has only in-frame clones and lacks some. The table records 95,000 or so clones, 80% to 95% of them present only once. The chain couples TRBV25-1 to TRBJ1-1; the D gene is possibly TRBD1 (6 bases). The receptor's source is a human patient who received an intestinal transplant, so some T cells may come from the graft donor. The sequences come from PBMCs, collected around 68 weeks after intestinal transplant. In nucleotides, the CDR3 is TGTGCCAGCAGTGATAGGGCCAGGGTAGGGGGCACTGAAGCTTTCTTT. Its translation: CASSDRARVGGTEAFF.